Shown below are 22 T cell receptor beta chains from a single sample sequenced in a study of blood T cell repertoires in COVID-19. The repertoire was sequenced with immunoSEQ multiplex PCR; TCRdb's copy has only in-frame clones and lacks some. This sample yields tens of thousands of clones, of which 65% to 90% are seen a single time; about 46% belongs to the top ten. Sequencing was carried out using peripheral blood. The source is a man between 65 and 85 years old with acute or convalescent COVID-19.

This clone was counted a few times. The V call is TRBV28, the J call TRBJ1-5; no firm D call. Deletions cut 3 bases from V and 5 bases from J, with 14 bases between. The germline V gene has CDR1 MDHEN and CDR2 SYDVKM. The CDR3 loop spans 15 amino acids. CDR3 in amino acids: CASSFSLVPDQPQHF. In nucleotides, the CDR3 is TGTGCCAGCAGTTTTAGTCTAGTGCCAGATCAGCCCCAGCATTTT. The full variable domain, in which reference TRBV28 and TRBJ1-5 provide the parts outside the CDR3, is DVKVTQSSRYLVKRTGEKVFLECVQDMDHENMFWYRQDPGLGLRLIYFSYDVKMKEKGDIPEGYSVSREKKERFSLILESASTNQTSMYLCASSFSLVPDQPQHFGDGTRLSIL.

Comment on this clone: One junction end disagrees with the germline gene, perhaps due to a read error. V gene TRBV18 combines with J gene TRBJ2-7, with 12 positions matching TRBD2. Germline CDR1 reads KGHSH; CDR2 reads LQKENI. The CDR3 totals 16 residues. The CDR3, as DNA: TGTGCCAGCTCGCCACCTAGCGGGGGGGCCTCGTACGAGCAGTACTTC. Amino acid sequence: CASSPPSGGASYEQYF.

In DNA, the CDR3 is TGTGCCAGCAGCCAACCAGGGACAGGAGGATCTTATGGCTACACCTTC. Amino acids: CASSQPGTGGSYGYTF. The V and J genes are TRBV4-2 and TRBJ1-2, with TRBD1 identical over 8 bases. The CDR3 contains 16 residues. The ends lost 2 bases at V and 5 bases at J; junction bases unmatched: 10. Germline V gene data show CDR1 as LGHNA and CDR2 as YNFKEQ.

The chain is built from TRBV5-4 and TRBJ1-4; possibly TRBD1 for D (6 bases). Trimming removed 2 bases from V and 3 bases from J, with 8 bases in between. Germline CDR1 is SGHNT and CDR2 is YYREEE (reference sequence). This CDR3 region has 14 residues. The CDR3 nucleotides are TGTGCCAGCAGCTTACAGGGAGCTAATGAAAAACTGTTTTTT. It codes for CASSLQGANEKLFF.

The chain recombines TRBV27 with TRBJ2-4; maybe TRBD1 (7 bases). V was trimmed by 6 bases and J by 16 bases, leaving 16 bases between them. Germline V gene sequence: CDR1 MNHEY, CDR2 SMNVEV (reference sequence). CDR3 length equals 11 residues. CDR3 sequence: CASSSGGQRYF. In DNA form, the CDR3 reads TGTGCCAGCAGCTCCGGGGGACAGAGATACTTC.

This clone has only a few counts. V and J are TRBV28 and TRBJ1-1; a weak D match, TRBD1 (5 bases). The V and J ends lost 3 bases and 6 bases respectively, with 11 bases between them. Germline-derived CDR1 and CDR2 are MDHEN and SYDVKM. This CDR3 is 13 amino acids long. CDR3 nucleotide sequence: TGTGCCAGCAGTTTGGGGACTCGAGCTGAAGCTTTCTTT. Amino acid sequence: CASSLGTRAEAFF. The full variable domain, with the rest looked up from reference TRBV28 and TRBJ1-1, is DVKVTQSSRYLVKRTGEKVFLECVQDMDHENMFWYRQDPGLGLRLIYFSYDVKMKEKGDIPEGYSVSREKKERFSLILESASTNQTSMYLCASSLGTRAEAFFGQGTRLTVV.

The sample holds one count of this clone. The rearrangement joins TRBV11-3 to TRBJ2-7; D is possibly TRBD2 (5 bases). Germline lookup yields CDR1 SGHNT and CDR2 YENEEA. V lost 2 bases, J lost 0 bases, and 8 bases lay in between. The CDR3 sequence is 14 residues long. The CDR3 nucleotides are TGTGCCAGCAGCTTAACTAGGAGCTCCTACGAGCAGTACTTC. Its protein product is CASSLTRSSYEQYF.

The V call is TRBV7-2, the J call TRBJ2-2; 8 bases are a match to TRBD1. This CDR3 comprises 16 residues. The V segment lost 4 bases and the J segment 2 bases; nucleotides outside the gene matches: 6. Germline CDR1 SGHTA, CDR2 FQGNSA. CDR3 sequence reads: CASSSGQGRNTGELFF. CDR3 nucleotides: TGTGCCAGCAGCTCCGGACAGGGCCGAAACACCGGGGAGCTGTTTTTT.

This clone has a single count. The V call is TRBV19, the J call TRBJ1-5; TRBD1 agrees at 9 bases. The V gene end was trimmed by 3 bases and the J gene end by 2 bases; junction bases not matched to a gene: 2. This CDR3 region has 15 residues. Germline assignment: CDR1 LNHDA and CDR2 SQIVND (reference sequence). In nucleotides, the CDR3 is TGTGCCAGTAGTATGGGACAGGGCGGCAATCAGCCCCAGCATTTT. This sequence encodes CASSMGQGGNQPQHF.

V is TRBV3-1 (or the pseudogene TRBV3-2) and J is TRBJ2-5, with 7 bases lining up with TRBD1. The germline gives CDR1 LGHDT, CDR2 YNNKEL (reference sequence). The CDR3 has 14 residues. With 4 bases clipped from V and 2 bases from J, the junction kept 4 bases outside the gene matches. CDR3 sequence: CASSPWDRQETQYF. The CDR3 nucleotides read TGTGCCAGCAGCCCTTGGGACAGACAAGAGACCCAGTACTTC.

This chain links TRBV19 with TRBJ1-2; no firm D call. The ends were cut back, 11 bases at V and 8 bases at J, with 12 bases in the middle. This CDR3 has 10 residues. Germline lookup yields CDR1 LNHDA and CDR2 SQIVND (reference sequence). The chain's CDR3 is CAVRNGGYTF. The CDR3 DNA sequence: TGTGCCGTACGAAACGGGGGCTACACCTTC.

In this sample, this clone turned up once. The J gene is TRBJ2-2, the V gene TRBV7-9; D is perhaps TRBD2 (6 bases). Germline CDR1 SEHNR, CDR2 FQNEAQ (reference sequence). Trimming stripped 7 bases from V and 2 bases from J, with 11 bases between. This CDR3 comprises 14 residues. The CDR3 sequence: CASTNSGNTGELFF. The CDR3 nucleotides are TGTGCCAGCACCAATAGCGGAAACACCGGGGAGCTGTTTTTT.

The chain employs TRBV18 and TRBJ1-6; D unresolved. The CDR3 extends over 14 amino acids. V lost 1 base and J 7 bases, leaving 8 bases between the germline ends. Germline CDR1 and CDR2: KGHSH and LQKENI. In DNA form, the CDR3 reads TGTGCCAGCTCACCACGGGAGGTGAATTCACCCCTCCACTTT. Protein sequence: CASSPREVNSPLHF.

V and J are TRBV24-1 and TRBJ2-1; 8 bases map to TRBD2. The junction had 9 bases not matched to a gene; V was cut back by 4 bases and J by 8 bases. CDR1 and CDR2 from the germline V gene are KGHDR and SFDVKD. The CDR3 loop spans 15 amino acids. CDR3 bases: TGTGCCACCAGTGACCCGGGACTAGAATCGCATGAGCAGTTCTTC. Translating gives CATSDPGLESHEQFF.

The J gene is TRBJ1-2, the V gene TRBV5-1; D gene uncertain. This CDR3 is built from 14 residues. Per germline, CDR1 SGHRS and CDR2 YFSETQ. The V gene lost 0 bases and the J gene lost 1 base, with 7 bases spanning the gap. The CDR3 coding sequence is TGCGCCAGCAGCTTGGTTGCGGATAACTATGGCTACACCTTC. Encoded protein: CASSLVADNYGYTF.

This clone was observed a handful of times. This chain links TRBV5-1 with TRBJ2-1; D is undetermined. V was pared by 4 bases and J by 2 bases, with 10 bases between. The CDR3 has 14 amino acids. CDR1 SGHRS and CDR2 YFSETQ come from the germline V gene. The CDR3 is CASSVGGTYNEQFF. In DNA, the CDR3 is TGCGCCAGCAGCGTAGGCGGCACCTACAATGAGCAGTTCTTC.

The CDR3 loop is CASSYGPVGEETQYF. The CDR3 coding sequence is TGTGCCAGCAGTTACGGGCCTGTCGGGGAAGAGACCCAGTACTTC. The rearrangement uses TRBV6-5 and TRBJ2-5; TRBD2 is a possible D gene (5 bases). The CDR3 has 15 residues. Looked up from germline, CDR1 is MNHEY and CDR2 is SVGAGI. With 2 bases removed from V and 3 bases from J, the gap between germline ends came to 13 bases.

This clone was counted a few times. The V and J genes are TRBV7-9 and TRBJ1-6, with 8 bases fitting TRBD1. The trim removed 3 bases at V and 8 bases at J, leaving 3 bases unmatched. The CDR3 is 14 amino acids. Germline CDR1 is SEHNR and CDR2 is FQNEAQ (reference sequence). The CDR3, as DNA: TGTGCCAGCAGCTTCAACAGGGGGGATTCACCCCTCCACTTT. This translates into CASSFNRGDSPLHF.

The chain employs TRBV5-1 and TRBJ1-4; TRBD1 agrees at 7 bases. CDR3 size: 14 residues. CDR1 is SGHRS, CDR2 YFSETQ, per germline. The V gene end was trimmed by 0 bases and the J gene end by 8 bases; junction bases not matched to a gene: 4. Here the CDR3 reads CASSLGRGLEKLFF. In DNA form, the CDR3 reads TGCGCCAGCAGCTTGGGTAGGGGGCTCGAAAAACTGTTTTTT.

The rearrangement uses TRBV13 and TRBJ1-1; D perhaps matches TRBD1 (5 bases). Per the germline V gene, CDR1 is PRHDT and CDR2 is FYEKMQ (reference sequence). There are 14 residues in the CDR3. V lost 5 bases and J 8 bases, leaving 18 bases between the germline ends. This CDR3 is CASSPQRGRSEAFF. CDR3 nucleotide sequence: TGTGCCAGCAGCCCCCAGCGGGGCCGCTCAGAAGCTTTCTTT.

The chain is built from TRBV6-5 and TRBJ2-1; 10 nucleotides line up with TRBD2. The CDR3 covers 16 residues. Germline assignment: CDR1 MNHEY and CDR2 SVGAGI. Unmatched junction bases numbered 11, after V lost 4 bases and J lost 8 bases. In DNA, the CDR3 is TGTGCCAGCAGTTCTTGGACTAGCGGTCTAGGGGATGAGCAGTTCTTC. Translating gives CASSSWTSGLGDEQFF.

This clone has more than one count but fewer than ten. This CDR3 is CASSRDRTNTEAFF. The CDR3 bases are TGTGCCAGCAGCCGGGACAGGACGAACACTGAAGCTTTCTTT. The chain couples TRBV11-2 to TRBJ1-1; TRBD1 aligns across 8 bases. V gave up 5 bases and J gave up 1 base; unmatched junction bases: 3. CDR1 and CDR2 (germline): SGHAT, FQNNGV. The CDR3 covers 14 residues.